This section outlines one TCR beta chain sequence together with its context. Its antigen is not identified. A read error may account for a junction end that differs from germline. This entry belongs to a study of tumor and adjacent non-tumor tissue in lung cancer. Study information: Patients comprised about a dozen adenocarcinoma, a couple of squamous cell carcinoma and 1 small cell lung cancer.

No cell sorting was done before RNA was extracted from the tissue. Between August and November 2014, newly diagnosed, chemotherapy-naive lung cancer patients underwent thoracic surgery in China. Whole-study results and caveats: Significantly higher TCR diversity was found in tumor than normal lung.

Three rounds of nested PCR, following a modified ARM-PCR protocol, produced the TCRbeta library. A single record per CDR3 protein comes from TCRdb applying MiXCR to the multiplex PCR reads. This sample has 60,000 to 95,000 distinct CDR3 sequences, with over 70% found just once. The germline CDR1 and CDR2 sequences are MNHEY and SVGAGI. This CDR3 contains 14 residues. Source material: lung tumor tissue. The receptor comes from a woman between 45 and 65 years old with non-small cell lung cancer. The gene calls are TRBV6-5 and TRBJ2-7; D is perhaps TRBD2 (5 bases). The CDR3 DNA reads TGTGCCAGTAGTTACATCGGGATAGACTACGAGCAGTACTTC. The encoded protein is CASSYIGIDYEQYF.